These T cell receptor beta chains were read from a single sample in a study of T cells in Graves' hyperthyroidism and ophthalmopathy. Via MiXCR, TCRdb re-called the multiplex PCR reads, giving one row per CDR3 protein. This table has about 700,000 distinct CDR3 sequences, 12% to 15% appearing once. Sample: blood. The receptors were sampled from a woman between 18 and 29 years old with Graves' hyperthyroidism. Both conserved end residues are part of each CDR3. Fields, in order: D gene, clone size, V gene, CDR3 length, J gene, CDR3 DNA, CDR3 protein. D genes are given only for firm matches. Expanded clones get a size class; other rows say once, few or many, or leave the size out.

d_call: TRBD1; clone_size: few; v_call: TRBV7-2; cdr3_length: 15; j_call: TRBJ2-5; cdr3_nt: TGTGCCAGCAGCTCGGGACAGGGGGCTTTTGAGACCCAGCACTTC; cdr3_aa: CASSSGQGAFETQHF
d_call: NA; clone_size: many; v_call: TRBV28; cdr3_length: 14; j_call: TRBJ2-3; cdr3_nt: TGTGCCAGCAGTCCTATGGCTAGCACAGATACGCAGTATTTT; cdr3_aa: CASSPMASTDTQYF
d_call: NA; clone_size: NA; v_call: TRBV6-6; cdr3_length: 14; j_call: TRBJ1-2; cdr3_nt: TGTGCCAGCAGTTACGGCGACAAGAACTATGGCTACACCTTC; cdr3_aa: CASSYGDKNYGYTF
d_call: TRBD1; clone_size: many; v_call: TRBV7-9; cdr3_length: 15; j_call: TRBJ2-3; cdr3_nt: TGTGCCAGCACAATCGGGACAGGCAGCACAGATACGCAGTATTTT; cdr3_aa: CASTIGTGSTDTQYF
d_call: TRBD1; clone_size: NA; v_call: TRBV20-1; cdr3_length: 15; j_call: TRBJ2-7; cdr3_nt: TGCAGTGCTAGAGAATTAGGGACAGGACCCAACGAGCAGTACTTC; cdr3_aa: CSARELGTGPNEQYF
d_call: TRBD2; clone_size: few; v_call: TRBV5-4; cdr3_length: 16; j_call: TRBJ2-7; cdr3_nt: TGTGCCAGCAGTTTTGGAGGCGGGAGAGGGAACTACGAGCAGTACTTC; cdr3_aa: CASSFGGGRGNYEQYF
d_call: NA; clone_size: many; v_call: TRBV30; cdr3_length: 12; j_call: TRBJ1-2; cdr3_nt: TGTGCCTGGAGTAGCTCGACCTATGGCTACACCTTC; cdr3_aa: CAWSSSTYGYTF
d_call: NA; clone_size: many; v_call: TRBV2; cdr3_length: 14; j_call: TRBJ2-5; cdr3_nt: TGTGCCAGCATCACGGCGGAGTACCAAGAGACCCAGTACTTC; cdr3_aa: CASITAEYQETQYF
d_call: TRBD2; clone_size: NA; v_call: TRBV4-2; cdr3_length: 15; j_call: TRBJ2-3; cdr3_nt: TGTGCCAGCAGCCAAGGGACTAGCGGGACGGGTACGCAGTATTTT; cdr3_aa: CASSQGTSGTGTQYF
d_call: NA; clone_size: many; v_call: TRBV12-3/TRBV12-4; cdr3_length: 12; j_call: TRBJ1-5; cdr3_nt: TGTGCCAGCGGTGGGGGAAATCAGCCCCAGCATTTT; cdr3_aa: CASGGGNQPQHF
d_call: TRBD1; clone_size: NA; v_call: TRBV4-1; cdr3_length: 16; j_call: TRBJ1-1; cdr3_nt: TGCGCCAGCAGCCCCGGGACAGCTCGAATGAACACTGAAGCTTTCTTT; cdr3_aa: CASSPGTARMNTEAFF
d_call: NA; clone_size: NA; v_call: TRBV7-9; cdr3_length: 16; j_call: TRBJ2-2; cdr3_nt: TGTGCCAGCAGCCCCTGGGGGCAAGCGAACACCGGGGAGCTGTTTTTT; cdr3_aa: CASSPWGQANTGELFF
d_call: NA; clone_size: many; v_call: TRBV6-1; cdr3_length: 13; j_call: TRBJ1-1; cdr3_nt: TGTGCCAGCAGTACTGAAGCCACGGAATGGGCTTTCTTT; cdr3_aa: CASSTEATEWAFF
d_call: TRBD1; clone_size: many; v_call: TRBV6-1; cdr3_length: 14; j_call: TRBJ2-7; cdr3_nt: TGTGCCAGCAAACTGACAGGGGGCAGGGACGAGCAGTACTTC; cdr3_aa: CASKLTGGRDEQYF
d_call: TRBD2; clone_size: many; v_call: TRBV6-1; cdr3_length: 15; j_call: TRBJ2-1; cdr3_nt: TGTGCCAGCAGTGAGCCGGGACTAGTGCGGCATGAGCAGTTCTTC; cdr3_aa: CASSEPGLVRHEQFF
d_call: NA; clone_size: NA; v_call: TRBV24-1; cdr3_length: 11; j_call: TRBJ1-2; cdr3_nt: TGTGCCACCTCAAATGGCTATGGCTACACCTTC; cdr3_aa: CATSNGYGYTF